This T cell receptor beta chain was identified in a study of blood T cell repertoires in COVID-19. Study-level information: Sources were T cells, B-cell-depleted T cells, or PBMCs; the material itself was cDNA or gDNA.

Recruitment covered roughly 24 US areas and drew participants whose ages spanned about 18 to 100 years. Profiling relied on immunoSEQ multiplex PCR, and the TCRdb table lists in-frame clones only, not all of them. The sample yields approximately 230,000 clones, 87% seen once. This CDR3 has 16 residues. With V trimmed by 5 bases and J by 7 bases, 13 bases remained unmatched. Germline V gene lookup returns CDR1 MDHEN and CDR2 SYDVKM. The sequencing input was PBMCs or T cells enriched from blood (not recorded which). The chain carries TRBV28 and TRBJ2-3, with 9 bases that match TRBD1. This sequence originates from a woman aged 25 to 39 with acute COVID-19. For the CDR3, the DNA is TGTGCCAGCAGTCATAGCCGGGACAGGGTTATACATACGCAGTATTTT. This translates into CASSHSRDRVIHTQYF.